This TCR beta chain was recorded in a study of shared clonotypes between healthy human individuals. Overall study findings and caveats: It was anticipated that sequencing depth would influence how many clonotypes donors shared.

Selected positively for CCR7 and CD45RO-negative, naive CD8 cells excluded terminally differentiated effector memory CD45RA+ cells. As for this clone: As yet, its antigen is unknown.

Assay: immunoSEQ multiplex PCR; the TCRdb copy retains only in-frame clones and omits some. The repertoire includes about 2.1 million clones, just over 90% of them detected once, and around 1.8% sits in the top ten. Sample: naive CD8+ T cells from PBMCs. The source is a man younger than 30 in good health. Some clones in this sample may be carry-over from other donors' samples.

The CDR3 loop is CASSQGYAGIDYGYTF. CDR3 sequence (DNA): TGCGCCAGCAGCCAAGGCTATGCAGGGATAGACTATGGCTACACCTTC. This chain links TRBV4-1 with TRBJ1-2, with a weak D call TRBD1 (5 bases). Per the germline V gene, CDR1 is MGHRA and CDR2 is YSYEKL. The CDR3 runs to 16 residues. V was cut by 1 base and J by 3 bases, with 15 bases left in between.